Below, 30 T cell receptor beta chains from the same sample are listed, as sequenced in a study of T cells after yellow fever vaccination. One entry per CDR3 protein results from TCRdb running MiXCR on the 5' RACE reads. Of some 120,000 distinct CDR3 sequences in the sample, around 8.6% were seen once. Sequences were derived from CD8+ T cells sorted from PBMCs, sampled 45 days after the yellow fever booster vaccination. The receptors derive from a man aged 30 to 45 who received the YFV17D yellow fever vaccine.

This clonotype was counted at least ten times. The rearrangement links TRBV20-1 to TRBJ2-7; D may be TRBD1 or TRBD2 (5 bases each). CDR1 is DFQATT, CDR2 SNEGSKA, per germline (reference sequence). The CDR3 length is 13 residues. V lost 6 bases to trimming and J lost 1 base, with 13 bases between them. DNA for the CDR3: TGCAGTGCGCTTAGTGGGGGTTCCTACGAGCAGTACTTC. As protein: CSALSGGSYEQYF.

This chain links TRBV7-2 with TRBJ2-7; maybe TRBD2 (5 bases). CDR1 is SGHTA and CDR2 is FQGNSA in the germline V gene. CDR3 length equals 13 residues. V was pared by 3 bases and J by 5 bases, with 11 bases between. This CDR3 is CASSFRGAHEQYF. CDR3 nucleotides: TGTGCCAGCAGCTTTCGGGGAGCCCACGAGCAGTACTTC.

CDR3 sequence reads: CSGTSGRSYNEQFF. The CDR3 coding sequence is TGCAGTGGGACTAGCGGGAGATCGTACAATGAGCAGTTCTTC. The chain has TRBV20-1 and TRBJ2-1, with 13 bases lining up with TRBD2. From germline, CDR1 is DFQATT and CDR2 SNEGSKA (reference sequence). This CDR3 comprises 14 residues. V trimming: 7 bases; J trimming: 4 bases; junction bases outside the gene matches: 4.

Ten or more counts support this clonotype. V and J are TRBV12-3 or TRBV12-4 and TRBJ2-2; D call uncertain. The ends were cut back, 3 bases at V and 5 bases at J, with 7 bases in the middle. The CDR3 is 13 amino acids. CDR3 residues: CASSFIGTGELFF. CDR3 nucleotide sequence: TGTGCCAGCAGTTTTATAGGGACCGGGGAGCTGTTTTTT.

This clonotype has only one observation. Given a much more abundant clone one base away, this may be a read error. V gene TRBV4-3 combines with J gene TRBJ2-2; the D gene is possibly TRBD2 (5 bases). CDR1 and CDR2 from the germline V gene are LGHNA and YSLEER. The CDR3 runs to 14 residues. CDR3 sequence: CASSQEWLTGELSF. The CDR3 bases are TGCGCCAGCAGCCAAGAGTGGCTTACCGGGGAGCTGTCTTTT.

This clonotype has a count of ten or more. The chain couples TRBV20-1 to TRBJ2-7; TRBD2 matches 7 bases. In germline, CDR1 is DFQATT, CDR2 SNEGSKA (reference sequence). The CDR3 is made up of 12 amino acids. The V gene end was trimmed by 6 bases and the J gene end by 2 bases; junction bases not matched to a gene: 4. CDR3 amino acids: CSAGEGPYEQYF. CDR3 nucleotide sequence: TGCAGTGCAGGGGAGGGCCCCTACGAGCAGTACTTC.

At least ten counts were recorded for this clonotype. DNA for the CDR3: TGTGCCAGCAGCACCAAGACAGGGGGCCAAGCAGGCGAGCAGTACTTC. Its translation is CASSTKTGGQAGEQYF. The V call is TRBV5-5, the J call TRBJ2-7, with 10 bases aligning to TRBD1. Germline trimming cut 4 bases from V and 6 bases from J; bases unmatched to any gene: 13. This CDR3 has 16 amino acids. CDR1 and CDR2 from the germline V gene are SGHKS and YYEKEE (reference sequence).

The chain is built from TRBV6-2 or TRBV6-3 and TRBJ2-3; the match to TRBD2 covers 12 bases. The length of the CDR3 is 16 residues. V lost 0 bases and J lost 4; bases outside the gene matches: 2. Germline V gene sequence: CDR1 MNHEY, CDR2 SVGEGT. CDR3 loop: CASSYSTSGRSDTQYF. CDR3 DNA: TGTGCCAGCAGTTACTCGACTAGCGGGAGATCAGATACGCAGTATTTT.

This clonotype appeared many times. V gene TRBV12-3 or TRBV12-4 combines with J gene TRBJ1-1, with 9 positions matching TRBD1. After removal of 5 bases from V and 3 bases from J, the junction contained 7 bases not matched to a gene. The CDR3 is 15 residues long. The CDR3 reads CASSPDRGLDTEAFF. Here the CDR3 DNA reads TGTGCCAGCAGTCCGGACAGGGGTTTGGACACTGAAGCTTTCTTT.

This clonotype was seen more than once but under ten times. The chain employs TRBV24-1 and TRBJ2-5; D is uncertain. The CDR3 totals 16 residues. V lost 2 bases and J 2 bases, leaving 14 bases between the germline ends. Germline V gene lookup returns CDR1 KGHDR and CDR2 SFDVKD. The CDR3 region has the DNA TGTGCCACCAGTGATTGGACCGCGGAACTTCAAGAGACCCAGTACTTC. Protein: CATSDWTAELQETQYF.

The chain recombines TRBV5-4 with TRBJ2-2, with no clear D. V lost 3 bases and J lost 3, with 6 bases in between. Germline V gene sequence: CDR1 SGHNT, CDR2 YYREEE (reference sequence). The CDR3 sequence is 13 residues long. The CDR3 DNA sequence: TGTGCCAGCAGCTCCCCGGACACCGGGGAGCTGTTTTTT. Translated, it gives CASSSPDTGELFF.

This clonotype was seen many times. The chain links TRBV30 to TRBJ2-2, with D hard to call. CDR1 is GTSNPN, CDR2 SVGIG, per germline (reference sequence). V lost 2 bases and J 5 bases, leaving 6 bases between the germline ends. The CDR3 runs to 12 residues. The CDR3 here is CAWSPLTGELFF. CDR3 nucleotides: TGTGCCTGGAGTCCCCTAACCGGGGAGCTGTTTTTT.

The CDR3 DNA reads TGTGCCAGCAGCGGAACAGGGGGGATCTACGAGCAGTACTTC. This translates into CASSGTGGIYEQYF. This rearrangement joins TRBV9 to TRBJ2-7; 8 bases fit TRBD1. The CDR3 is made up of 14 amino acids. The germline gives CDR1 SGDLS, CDR2 YYNGEE. After removal of 3 bases from V and 3 bases from J, the junction contained 5 bases not matched to a gene.

This clonotype was seen repeatedly, ten times or more. The J gene is TRBJ2-3, the V gene TRBV30; no clear D. Germline CDR1 GTSNPN, CDR2 SVGIG (reference sequence). V lost 5 bases, J lost 5 bases, and 2 bases lay in between. This CDR3 contains 9 residues. The CDR3 here is CAWGDTQYF. The CDR3 nucleotides read TGTGCCTGGGGAGATACGCAGTATTTT.

With respect to this clonotype: This may arise from a read error, as a much more abundant clone is one base away. This chain uses TRBV6-2 or TRBV6-3 with TRBJ2-7; 10 bases are a match to TRBD2. The CDR3 is 16 amino acids. V dropped 1 base and J dropped 3; count of bases not matched to a gene: 6. Per the germline V gene, CDR1 is MNHEY and CDR2 is SVGEGT. CDR3 sequence reads: CASSYFPSGSGYEQYF. CDR3 in DNA: TGTGCCAGCAGTTACTTCCCTAGCGGGAGTGGCTACGAGCAGTACTTC.

Ten or more counts support this clonotype. V is TRBV4-3 and J is TRBJ2-1; D may be TRBD1 (6 bases). The CDR3 spans 12 residues. Trimming left V 0 bases short and J 11 bases short, with 8 bases between. The germline V gene has CDR1 LGHNA and CDR2 YSLEER. The CDR3 loop is CASSQEGAKQFF. The CDR3 nucleotides read TGCGCCAGCAGCCAAGAGGGGGCAAAGCAGTTCTTC.

The chain combines TRBV30 with TRBJ2-2; D ambiguous. The CDR3 length is 12 residues. Germline CDR1 and CDR2: GTSNPN and SVGIG (reference sequence). V was cut by 3 bases and J by 6 bases, with 8 bases left in between. The CDR3 loop is CAWSAIPGELFF. The CDR3 nucleotides read TGTGCCTGGAGCGCTATTCCCGGGGAGCTGTTTTTT.

DNA of the CDR3: TGTGCCAGCAGCTCCACAGGTACGAATCAGCCCCAGCATTTT. Translating it yields CASSSTGTNQPQHF. V gene TRBV5-5 combines with J gene TRBJ1-5, with D possibly matching TRBD1 (5 bases). This CDR3 has 14 amino acids. The germline CDR1 and CDR2 sequences are SGHKS and YYEKEE (reference sequence). V lost 3 bases and J lost 4, with 11 bases in between.

This clonotype showed up many times. This chain uses TRBV7-2 with TRBJ2-1; weak D call: TRBD1 (6 bases). The length of the CDR3 is 12 residues. The V end lost 5 bases, the J end lost 6 bases, and 8 bases lay between the germline ends. Germline-derived CDR1 and CDR2 are SGHTA and FQGNSA. The CDR3 loop reads CASSRRGNEQFF. DNA of the CDR3: TGTGCCAGCAGCCGCAGGGGCAATGAGCAGTTCTTC.

At least ten counts were recorded for this clonotype. The V call is TRBV5-6, the J call TRBJ1-2; D call uncertain. This CDR3 spans 12 amino acids. CDR1 is SGHDT, CDR2 YYEEEE, per germline. Trimming pared 4 bases from V and 8 bases from J, leaving 12 bases between. The CDR3: CASSQTGNGYTF. CDR3 nucleotide sequence: TGTGCCAGCAGCCAAACGGGGAACGGCTACACCTTC.

The CDR3 protein is CASSQPSREVYNEQFF. The CDR3 region has the DNA TGTGCCAGCAGCCAACCGTCGCGGGAGGTTTACAATGAGCAGTTCTTC. This chain connects TRBV7-9 to TRBJ2-1, with 8 bases fitting TRBD2. CDR1 SEHNR and CDR2 FQNEAQ come from the germline V gene (reference sequence). J lost 4 bases, V lost 5 bases, and 10 bases had no gene match. This CDR3 is built from 16 residues. The full variable domain, completed using reference TRBV7-9 and TRBJ2-1, is DTGVSQNPRHKITKRGQNVTFRCDPISEHNRLYWYRQTLGQGPEFLTYFQNEAQLEKSRLLSDRFSAERPKGSFSTLEIQRTEQGDSAMYLCASSQPSREVYNEQFFGPGTRLTVL.

This clonotype was detected only a few times. The genes are TRBV20-1 and TRBJ2-7, with D uncertain. CDR1 and CDR2 (germline): DFQATT, SNEGSKA (reference sequence). Trimming pared 0 bases from V and 3 bases from J, leaving 15 bases between. This CDR3 has 15 residues. The CDR3, as DNA: TGCAGTGCTAGAGATCAACCCCCTTTCGGCTACGAGCAGTACTTC. It yields the protein CSARDQPPFGYEQYF.

This clonotype came up many times. This chain uses TRBV7-8 with TRBJ2-1; 7 bases are shared with TRBD1. The germline CDR1 and CDR2 sequences are SGHVS and FQNEAQ. J was trimmed by 6 bases and V by 5 bases; bases with no gene match: 4. The length of the CDR3 is 13 residues. The CDR3 region is CASSVHRGNEQFF. DNA of the CDR3: TGTGCCAGCAGCGTACACAGGGGCAATGAGCAGTTCTTC.

This clonotype was recorded a few times. This chain connects TRBV6-5 to TRBJ2-1; D may be TRBD2 (6 bases). The CDR3 runs 13 residues. V was shortened by 4 bases and J by 6 bases, with 10 bases between the two germline ends. Per the germline V gene, CDR1 is MNHEY and CDR2 is SVGAGI. The CDR3, as DNA: TGTGCCAGCAGTTTCCTCGGGGGCAATGAGCAGTTCTTC. Translated: CASSFLGGNEQFF.

The chain combines TRBV10-2 with TRBJ2-1, with TRBD1 matching 7 bases. This CDR3 region has 11 residues. The germline V gene has CDR1 WSHSY and CDR2 SAAADI. V lost 11 bases and J lost 7; bases outside the gene matches: 5. CDR3 nucleotides: TGCGCCTCGGGACAGTGGAATGAGCAGTTCTTC. This gives the protein CASGQWNEQFF.

This clonotype was observed many times. The rearrangement uses TRBV27 and TRBJ2-7, with D tentatively TRBD2 (5 bases). Trimming pared 8 bases from V and 0 bases from J, leaving 14 bases between. This CDR3 region has 14 residues. Germline V gene sequence: CDR1 MNHEY, CDR2 SMNVEV (reference sequence). This CDR3 reads CASGLVYSSYEQYF. CDR3 sequence (DNA): TGTGCCAGCGGACTGGTTTATTCCTCCTACGAGCAGTACTTC.

There are many counts of this clonotype. V gene TRBV10-3 combines with J gene TRBJ2-1; no reliable D call. The germline V and J ends were trimmed by 3 bases and 6 bases, with 12 bases remaining between them. The CDR3 consists of 14 residues. Germline V gives CDR1 ENHRY, CDR2 SYGVKD. The CDR3 sequence is CAISESGGINEQFF. CDR3 sequence (DNA): TGTGCCATCAGTGAATCTGGCGGAATCAATGAGCAGTTCTTC.

Ten or more counts support this clonotype. The J gene is TRBJ2-7, the V gene TRBV7-6, with TRBD2 matching 11 bases. This CDR3 comprises 17 residues. Losses at the gene ends were 4 bases for V and 6 bases for J; bases not matched to a gene: 14. The germline CDR1 and CDR2 sequences are SGHVS and FNYEAQ. CDR3 nucleotide sequence: TGTGCCAGCAGCTCATACGCTCAAGGCCTAGCGGGAGGCGAGCAGTACTTC. Encoded protein: CASSSYAQGLAGGEQYF.

This clonotype showed up many times. The chain recombines TRBV3-1 with TRBJ2-1, with 14 bases matching TRBD2. The CDR3 consists of 16 residues. The germline gives CDR1 LGHDT, CDR2 YNNKEL (reference sequence). V shed 1 base, J shed 8 bases, and the junction held 4 bases outside the gene matches. DNA for the CDR3: TGTGCCAGCAGCCAAGGGACTAGCGGGAGGATCTATGAGCAGTTCTTC. It yields the protein CASSQGTSGRIYEQFF.

This clonotype was seen more than once but under ten times. V and J are TRBV5-1 and TRBJ2-1; D is undetermined. With 2 bases removed from V and 8 bases from J, the gap between germline ends came to 5 bases. The CDR3 has 11 residues. Per germline, CDR1 SGHRS and CDR2 YFSETQ. This CDR3 is CASSLSDEQFF. The CDR3 DNA follows: TGCGCCAGCAGCTTAAGCGATGAGCAGTTCTTC.